The clone carrying this TCR beta chain was seen only a few times. TCRdb called the 5' RACE reads again in MiXCR, with one record for every CDR3 protein. The sample includes fewer than 40,000 distinct CDR3 sequences, about 31% of them seen just once. The data originate from a study of CD8 T cells in ankylosing spondylitis. Trimming took off 6 bases at V and 2 bases at J, with 14 bases between the two ends. The CDR3 has 14 amino acids. Germline V gene lookup returns CDR1 LNHDA and CDR2 SQIVND (reference sequence). The origin of this receptor is a male donor with ankylosing spondylitis. The material sequenced was synovial fluid, either unsorted or a sorted T cell fraction (not recorded which). The V gene is TRBV19, the J gene TRBJ2-7; tentatively, D is TRBD2 (5 bases). CDR3 sequence reads: CASSWTPQAYEQYF. Written as DNA, the CDR3 is TGTGCCAGTAGCTGGACTCCGCAGGCCTACGAGCAGTACTTC.